These T cell receptor beta chains were read from a single sample in a study of control samples from healthy donors and cancer patients. This table comes from immunoSEQ multiplex PCR, and its TCRdb copy is limited to in-frame clones, with some not included. The sample has about 120,000 clones, 88% seen once; the top ten hold approximately 3.5%. The sample consisted of blood. Receptors were obtained from a man aged 35-49 years in good health. CDR3s include the opening cysteine and the closing phenylalanine or tryptophan. A D gene is named only where the DNA matches it firmly. Size is stated for part of the rows, as once, few or many counts, or as a class when the clone is expanded.

CDR3 length,V gene,D gene,clone size,J gene,CDR3 DNA,CDR3 protein
15,TRBV10-3,TRBD1,.,TRBJ2-3,TGTGCCATCAGTGAGTCAGGGGGCCGGTGGTATACGCAGTATTTT,CAISESGGRWYTQYF
16,TRBV7-3,.,.,TRBJ2-2,TGTGCCAGCAGCCGAAGAAGGACTGCGAACACCGGGGAGCTGTTTTTT,CASSRRRTANTGELFF
16,TRBV11-3,.,.,TRBJ2-3,TGTGCCAGCAGCTCAACTACTCGCCTAGCTTCAGATACGCAGTATTTT,CASSSTTRLASDTQYF
14,TRBV2,.,few,TRBJ1-5,TGTGCCAGCAGTGATATGGGTAGGGTTCAGCCCCAGCATTTT,CASSDMGRVQPQHF
14,TRBV6-2/TRBV6-3,.,.,TRBJ1-2,TGTGCCAGCAGTTACTCCGCAGGGGTCTATGGCTACACCTTC,CASSYSAGVYGYTF
18,TRBV6-2/TRBV6-3,TRBD2,.,TRBJ2-7,TGTGCCAGCAGCCAGGGACTAGCGGGGGGCACTACCTCCTACGAGCAGTACTTC,CASSQGLAGGTTSYEQYF
14,TRBV6-2/TRBV6-3,.,.,TRBJ1-1,TGTGCCAGCAGTAAGCAGGGAGAAGGGTCTGAAGCTTTCTTT,CASSKQGEGSEAFF
15,TRBV11-2,TRBD1,.,TRBJ2-7,TGTGCCAGCAGGAGGACAGGGTCCTCCTCCTACGAGCAGTACTTC,CASRRTGSSSYEQYF
12,TRBV30,.,.,TRBJ1-1,TGTGCCTGGAGTGAGGAAAACACTGAAGCTTTCTTT,CAWSEENTEAFF
11,TRBV29-1,.,.,TRBJ2-1,TGCAGCGTTGAAGATCCCCATGAGCAGTTCTTC,CSVEDPHEQFF
15,TRBV7-9,.,.,TRBJ1-2,TGTGCCAGCAGCTTAGGGCCCCAGGGACACTATGGCTACACCTTC,CASSLGPQGHYGYTF
14,TRBV6-5,.,.,TRBJ2-3,TGTGCCAGCAGTTTAGACAGCCTCGGAAATACGCAGTATTTT,CASSLDSLGNTQYF
14,TRBV2,.,once,TRBJ1-2,TGTGCCAGCAGTAAGGGTCAGGGCACCTATGGCTACACCTTC,CASSKGQGTYGYTF
13,TRBV15,.,.,TRBJ1-5,TGTGCCACCAGCAGAGATCTGAATCAGCCCCAGCATTTT,CATSRDLNQPQHF
14,TRBV24-1,.,once,TRBJ2-1,TGTGCCACCAGTGATTCAAGGTTATTGAATGAGCAGTTCTTC,CATSDSRLLNEQFF
17,TRBV7-9,TRBD2,.,TRBJ2-1,TGTGCCAGCAGCTTAGCAGGACTAGCGGGGGGGCGCGATGAGCAGTTCTTC,CASSLAGLAGGRDEQFF
18,TRBV7-8,.,.,TRBJ1-3,TGTGCCAGCAGCTTAGTTGGATTGGACTTCAGCTCTGGAAACACCATATATTTT,CASSLVGLDFSSGNTIYF
16,TRBV5-6,.,.,TRBJ1-1,TGTGCCAGCAGCTTGGTCGACAGTATCATGAACACTGAAGCTTTCTTT,CASSLVDSIMNTEAFF
13,TRBV2,.,.,TRBJ2-3,TGTGCCAGCAGTGTCGGGACCACAGATACGCAGTATTTT,CASSVGTTDTQYF
17,TRBV3-1/TRBV3-2,TRBD2,.,TRBJ2-7,TGTGCCAGCAGCCAAGGGACTAGCGGGGGCCGTCCCTACGAGCAGTACTTC,CASSQGTSGGRPYEQYF
15,TRBV6-5,.,.,TRBJ1-3,TGTGCCAGCAGCCAAGACAGGAGCTCTGGAAACACCATATATTTT,CASSQDRSSGNTIYF
14,TRBV3-1/TRBV3-2,.,.,TRBJ1-2,TGTGCCAGCAGCCTAGACAGGTCGATTTCTGGCTACACCTTC,CASSLDRSISGYTF
14,TRBV5-1,TRBD2,.,TRBJ2-7,TGCGCCAGCAGCGGCGGGGGGGATAAGAACGAGCAGTACTTC,CASSGGGDKNEQYF
17,TRBV5-6,.,.,TRBJ1-2,TGTGCCAGCAGCTTGGGAAGCATAAGCCACCCCAGAAATGGCTACACCTTC,CASSLGSISHPRNGYTF
14,TRBV7-9,TRBD1,.,TRBJ1-1,TGTGCCAGCAGCTTAAGCAGGGGGAATACTGAAGCTTTCTTT,CASSLSRGNTEAFF
15,TRBV18,TRBD1,.,TRBJ1-5,TGTGCCAGCTCACGCGACAGGGATAGCAATCAGCCCCAGCATTTT,CASSRDRDSNQPQHF
14,TRBV4-2,.,.,TRBJ1-5,TGTGCCAGCAGCAATCCCTCTACGTCTCAGCCCCAGCATTTT,CASSNPSTSQPQHF
14,TRBV5-1,.,.,TRBJ2-7,TGCGCCAGCAGCTTGGAGTGGGACTCCTACGAGCAGTACTTC,CASSLEWDSYEQYF
14,TRBV19,.,.,TRBJ1-2,TGTGCCAGTAGTCATTCCCCGACAGGCAGTGGCTACACCTTC,CASSHSPTGSGYTF
14,TRBV2,TRBD1,.,TRBJ1-5,TGTGCCAGCACTGGACAGGGGGAAGTTCAGCCCCAGCATTTT,CASTGQGEVQPQHF
15,TRBV6-5,TRBD1,.,TRBJ1-1,TGTGCCAGCACCACCGGACAGGGACGGAACACTGAAGCTTTCTTT,CASTTGQGRNTEAFF
13,TRBV4-3,.,few,TRBJ1-1,TGCGCCAGCAGCCAGGACCGGAACACTGAAGCTTTCTTT,CASSQDRNTEAFF
14,TRBV19,TRBD1,.,TRBJ1-4,TGTGCCAGTAACAATGACAGGGTAGACGAAAAACTGTTTTTT,CASNNDRVDEKLFF
15,TRBV21-1,.,.,TRBJ1-3,TGTGCCAGCAGCAAAGGCCCGAGGGGTGGAAACACCATATATTTT,CASSKGPRGGNTIYF
16,TRBV4-1,.,.,TRBJ2-7,TGCGCCAGCAGCCAAGGTCACCGTAGCGACCTCTACGAGCAGTACTTC,CASSQGHRSDLYEQYF
16,TRBV11-3,TRBD1,few,TRBJ1-1,TGTGCCAGCAGCCCGCAGGGGGCGAATCGGCACACTGAAGCTTTCTTT,CASSPQGANRHTEAFF
17,TRBV7-2,TRBD2,.,TRBJ2-3,TGTGCCAGCAGCTCACTCCAAGCGGGGCAAACCACAGATACGCAGTATTTT,CASSSLQAGQTTDTQYF
14,TRBV18,.,.,TRBJ2-2,TGTGCCAGCCAGAGGGCGGGGAACACCGGGGAGCTGTTTTTT,CASQRAGNTGELFF
15,TRBV3-1/TRBV3-2,.,.,TRBJ1-2,TGTGCCAGCAGCCCGACGAGGGGACCCAACTATGGCTACACCTTC,CASSPTRGPNYGYTF
12,TRBV7-9,TRBD1,.,TRBJ1-4,TGTGCCAGCAGCACGGACAGGTTAAAACTGTTTTTT,CASSTDRLKLFF
11,TRBV29-1,.,.,TRBJ2-7,TGCAGCGCTAGCAACTCCTACGAGCAGTACTTC,CSASNSYEQYF
16,TRBV7-2,TRBD2,.,TRBJ2-7,TGTGCCAGCAGCTCGCAAGCGGGGGGGACCTACTACGAGCAGTACTTC,CASSSQAGGTYYEQYF
13,TRBV7-8,.,.,TRBJ1-6,TGTGCCAGCAGCGTCCAACAGTATTCACCCCTCCACTTT,CASSVQQYSPLHF
14,TRBV5-1,TRBD1,.,TRBJ1-4,TGCGCCAGCAGCACGGGACAGCCTAATGAAAAACTGTTTTTT,CASSTGQPNEKLFF
14,TRBV7-2,.,.,TRBJ1-2,TGTGCCAGCAGCTTTGGCAGGTTAAAGGATGGCTACACCTTC,CASSFGRLKDGYTF
11,TRBV12-3/TRBV12-4,.,.,TRBJ2-7,TGTGCCAGCAGTTTCTCCTACGAGCAGTACTTC,CASSFSYEQYF
17,TRBV4-1,TRBD2,.,TRBJ2-1,TGCGCCAGCAGCCAAGGACCGACTAGCGGGGGGACCAATGAGCAGTTCTTC,CASSQGPTSGGTNEQFF
15,TRBV6-6,.,few,TRBJ1-6,TGTGCCAGCAGTTCCTCCTCTGGAGTCGCTAGGGCCCTCCACTTT,CASSSSSGVARALHF
17,TRBV4-1,.,.,TRBJ1-5,TGCGCCAGCAGCCAAGAGTGGGTTCCGATTAGCAATCAGCCCCAGCATTTT,CASSQEWVPISNQPQHF
14,TRBV6-5,TRBD1,.,TRBJ1-4,TGTGCCAGCAGTTACGCAGGGGGCCGTGAAAAACTGTTTTTT,CASSYAGGREKLFF
16,TRBV6-6,.,.,TRBJ1-3,TGTGCCAGCAGTTACGAGGCCACGAGCTCTGGAAACACCATATATTTT,CASSYEATSSGNTIYF
14,TRBV7-9,TRBD1,.,TRBJ1-1,TGTGCCAGCAGCTCATGGACAGGGGACACTGAAGCTTTCTTT,CASSSWTGDTEAFF